These 9 T cell receptor beta chains were sequenced from one sample in a study of blood T cell repertoires in COVID-19. Clones were read by immunoSEQ multiplex PCR, and TCRdb kept only the in-frame ones, dropping some. The data hold 300,000 to 400,000 clones, with 87% observed a single time. Input material: peripheral blood. These receptors all come from a woman aged 50 to 60 with COVID-19, enrolled during active disease.

This clone appeared a few times. V and J are TRBV18 and TRBJ2-7; 11 bases line up with TRBD2. With V trimmed by 1 base and J by 6 bases, 17 bases remained unmatched. The CDR3 has 19 amino acids. CDR1 KGHSH and CDR2 LQKENI come from the germline V gene. The CDR3 loop reads CASSPLSIASGRQGGEQYF. The CDR3 DNA is TGTGCCAGCTCACCACTCTCTATCGCTAGCGGGAGGCAAGGCGGCGAGCAGTACTTC.

In regard to this clone: The sample holds other DNA sequences that translate to the same CDR3. This CDR3 is CASSINPGLAGLGEQFF. Written as DNA, the CDR3 is TGCGCCAGTAGCATCAATCCGGGACTAGCGGGACTAGGTGAGCAGTTCTTC. The chain employs TRBV5-1 and TRBJ2-1; 13 positions match TRBD2. This CDR3 has 17 residues. CDR1 is SGHRS and CDR2 is YFSETQ in the germline V gene. The V and J ends lost 8 bases and 9 bases, in that order; junction bases with no gene match: 17.

The chain combines TRBV5-5 with TRBJ2-7, with 9 bases identical to TRBD1. J gave up 4 bases and V 3 bases, and 8 bases lay outside the gene matches. CDR3 size: 15 residues. Looked up from germline, CDR1 is SGHKS and CDR2 is YYEKEE (reference sequence). CDR3 nucleotides: TGTGCCAGCAGCTACCTTCGGGACAGGGCTTACGAGCAGTACTTC. The encoded protein is CASSYLRDRAYEQYF. Based on the CDR3 plus reference TRBV5-5 and TRBJ2-7, the full variable domain is DAGVTQSPTHLIKTRGQQVTLRCSPISGHKSVSWYQQVLGQGPQFIFQYYEKEERGRGNFPDRFSARQFPNYSSELNVNALLLGDSALYLCASSYLRDRAYEQYFGPGTRLTVT.

This chain connects TRBV5-6 to TRBJ2-7, with 10 bases that match TRBD1. Germline values: CDR1 SGHDT, CDR2 YYEEEE. V lost 0 bases, J lost 5 bases, and 11 bases stayed unmatched. The CDR3 runs 17 residues. The CDR3 loop is CASSLVVLGTGDHEQYF. The CDR3 DNA sequence: TGTGCCAGCAGCTTGGTCGTACTCGGGACAGGGGACCACGAGCAGTACTTC.

The CDR3 DNA reads as TGTGCCAGCAGCCGAGCTAGCGGGAGGGCCCCTAGCACAGATACGCAGTATTTT. Translated: CASSRASGRAPSTDTQYF. This chain joins TRBV16 and TRBJ2-3, with 12 positions matching TRBD2. The CDR3 has 18 amino acids. V was pared by 4 bases and J by 0 bases, with 8 bases of the junction left unmatched. CDR1 is KGHSY, CDR2 FQNENV, per germline.

The chain couples TRBV6-5 to TRBJ2-7, with 9 bases aligning to TRBD2. Germline V gene sequence: CDR1 MNHEY, CDR2 SVGAGI. The trim removed 8 bases at V and 7 bases at J, leaving 9 bases unmatched. The length of the CDR3 is 13 residues. Written as DNA, the CDR3 is TGTGCCAGCTCCGCGGGAGGGCCCCAGGAGCAGTACTTC. The encoded protein is CASSAGGPQEQYF.

The sample holds one count of this clone. The CDR3 nucleotides read TGCGCCAGCAGCCCAAATGCCGGGACTAGCGCCAACAATGAGCAGTTCTTC. Encoded protein: CASSPNAGTSANNEQFF. The chain uses TRBV5-1 and TRBJ2-1; 10 bases match TRBD2. Germline loops: CDR1 SGHRS, CDR2 YFSETQ. The V and J ends lost 4 bases and 5 bases, in that order; junction bases with no gene match: 12. The CDR3 is 17 amino acids.

This chain uses TRBV19 with TRBJ1-1, with 7 nucleotides matching TRBD1. The junction had 10 bases not matched to a gene; V was cut back by 5 bases and J by 1 base. Germline CDR1 LNHDA, CDR2 SQIVND (reference sequence). The CDR3 runs 16 residues. This CDR3 reads CASSPRDSHGNTEAFF. The DNA for the CDR3 is TGTGCCAGTAGTCCCCGGGACAGCCATGGGAACACTGAAGCTTTCTTT.

The CDR3 sequence is CASSLVVVENTEAFF. The CDR3 DNA is TGTGCCAGCAGCTTAGTCGTCGTAGAGAACACTGAAGCTTTCTTT. The genes are TRBV7-2 and TRBJ1-1; D not resolved. The length of the CDR3 is 15 residues. Germline V gene lookup returns CDR1 SGHTA and CDR2 FQGNSA. V lost 1 base to trimming and J lost 1 base, with 10 bases between them.